These 27 T cell receptor beta chains originate from one sample sequenced in a study of blood T cells in healthy people across ages. Alongside a J-beta primer mix, a sample-barcoded 5' primer served in a second PCR lasting roughly 7 to 11 cycles. TCRdb used MiXCR to reprocess the 5' RACE reads, holding one entry per CDR3 protein. The data contain more than 800,000 distinct CDR3 sequences, more than 35% of them singletons. The specimen sequenced was blood. The receptors shown here come from a woman in her sixties or seventies in good health.

The gene calls are TRBV7-9 and TRBJ1-1; D is undetermined. V was clipped by 1 base and J by 8 bases, with 11 bases between them. CDR3 length: 13 residues. CDR1 SEHNR and CDR2 FQNEAQ come from the germline V gene (reference sequence). The CDR3 is CASSLGWRPEAFF. In nucleotides, the CDR3 is TGTGCCAGCAGCTTAGGCTGGAGACCAGAAGCTTTCTTT.

This chain connects TRBV10-2 to TRBJ2-5; TRBD1 agrees at 7 bases. Trimming removed 6 bases from V and 1 base from J; junction bases left unmatched: 8. The CDR3 runs to 15 residues. Germline CDR1 WSHSY, CDR2 SAAADI. CDR3 sequence (DNA): TGCGCCAGCAGGGGGGACAGATCCCTCCAAGAGACCCAGTACTTC. Its translation: CASRGDRSLQETQYF.

This clonotype was detected ten times or more. As DNA, the CDR3 is TGTGCCAGCAATAAGGGGGCAGGCTTGGGCGAGCAGTACTTC. The encoded protein is CASNKGAGLGEQYF. The rearrangement uses TRBV7-8 and TRBJ2-7, with 7 bases identical to TRBD1. CDR1 and CDR2 from the germline V gene are SGHVS and FQNEAQ. The CDR3 length is 14 residues. After removal of 7 bases from V and 6 bases from J, the junction contained 12 bases not matched to a gene.

V is TRBV29-1 and J is TRBJ2-7; TRBD1 aligns across 8 bases. This CDR3 spans 13 amino acids. Germline V gene data show CDR1 as SQVTM and CDR2 as ANQGSEA. V was clipped by 7 bases and J by 2 bases; unmatched bases: 7. The CDR3 DNA follows: TGCAGCGGAGCCCAGGGGGCCCCCTACGAGCAGTACTTC. Translation: CSGAQGAPYEQYF.

The chain is built from TRBV28 and TRBJ2-7, with 12 bases fitting TRBD2. V gave up 6 bases and J gave up 6 bases; unmatched junction bases: 3. Germline-derived CDR1 and CDR2 are MDHEN and SYDVKM. The CDR3 runs to 13 residues. CDR3 protein: CASRGTSGFEQYF. CDR3 sequence (DNA): TGTGCCAGCAGAGGGACTAGCGGGTTCGAGCAGTACTTC.

This clonotype came up a few times. The chain couples TRBV7-9 to TRBJ2-1; either TRBD1 or TRBD2 may supply D (5 bases each). The CDR3 runs 15 residues. The germline V and J ends were trimmed by 2 bases and 7 bases, with 15 bases remaining between them. Per germline, CDR1 SEHNR and CDR2 FQNEAQ (reference sequence). The CDR3 nucleotides read TGTGCCAGCAGCTTATATGAGGGGCGGAGGAATGAGCAGTTCTTC. Translating gives CASSLYEGRRNEQFF.

The sample holds a few counts of this clonotype. The rearrangement joins TRBV6-1 to TRBJ2-7; 8 bases are shared with TRBD2. This CDR3 is built from 15 residues. Germline trimming cut 7 bases from V and 6 bases from J; bases unmatched to any gene: 14. Germline CDR1 reads MNHNS; CDR2 reads SASEGT. The CDR3 DNA reads TGTGCCAGCATTTCGGGAGGGCAGGGGAAAGGCGAGCAGTACTTC. This sequence encodes CASISGGQGKGEQYF.

This clonotype came up a few times. The J gene is TRBJ2-5, the V gene TRBV12-3 or TRBV12-4, with 12 bases fitting TRBD2. This CDR3 comprises 17 residues. The junction had 12 bases not matched to a gene; V was cut back by 5 bases and J by 5 bases. CDR3 amino acids: CASSLYASGRALETQYF. Written as DNA, the CDR3 is TGTGCCAGCAGTCTCTACGCTAGCGGGAGGGCCTTGGAGACCCAGTACTTC.

This chain links TRBV29-1 with TRBJ2-4, with 8 positions matching TRBD2. With V trimmed by 4 bases and J by 7 bases, 6 bases remained unmatched. In germline, CDR1 is SQVTM, CDR2 ANQGSEA. This CDR3 has 13 amino acids. This chain's CDR3 is CSVARGGMNIQYF. The CDR3 region has the DNA TGCAGCGTTGCCCGGGGGGGGATGAACATTCAGTACTTC.

The chain recombines TRBV29-1 with TRBJ1-4; unclear D gene. The CDR3 has 12 amino acids. Trimming cost V 4 bases and J 8 bases, with 11 bases left between them. Germline CDR1 and CDR2: SQVTM and ANQGSEA. The CDR3 nucleotides are TGCAGCGTTGCGGGCCTTACCGAAAAACTGTTTTTT. As protein: CSVAGLTEKLFF.

The chain uses TRBV10-3 and TRBJ1-1; no reliable D call. This CDR3 spans 13 amino acids. Germline CDR1 ENHRY, CDR2 SYGVKD. Trimming cost V 4 bases and J 6 bases, with 12 bases left between them. This chain's CDR3 is CAISGAGDPEAFF. The CDR3 DNA follows: TGTGCCATCAGTGGAGCGGGAGACCCTGAAGCTTTCTTT.

This clonotype occurred a few times. V is TRBV10-3 and J is TRBJ2-5; TRBD1 aligns across 8 bases. CDR1 is ENHRY and CDR2 is SYGVKD in the germline V gene. CDR3 size: 14 residues. V lost 3 bases to trimming and J lost 5 bases; unmatched junction nucleotides: 5. Here the CDR3 DNA reads TGTGCCATCAGTGACAGGGGGCATAGTGAGACCCAGTACTTC. It codes for CAISDRGHSETQYF.

The genes are TRBV6-1 and TRBJ2-7, with D maybe TRBD1 (6 bases). Germline values: CDR1 MNHNS, CDR2 SASEGT. Trimming took off 0 bases at V and 3 bases at J, with 15 bases between the two ends. The CDR3 length is 16 residues. The CDR3 bases are TGTGCCAGCAGTGAAGCTGTTAGGGGACATAGCTACGAGCAGTACTTC. Protein: CASSEAVRGHSYEQYF.

The chain uses TRBV27 and TRBJ2-3; 13 bases match TRBD2. From germline, CDR1 is MNHEY and CDR2 SMNVEV (reference sequence). CDR3 length: 16 residues. V trimming: 4 bases; J trimming: 2 bases; junction bases outside the gene matches: 3. CDR3 DNA: TGTGCCAGCAGTTGGGGACTAGCGGGGATCACAGATACGCAGTATTTT. Its translation: CASSWGLAGITDTQYF.

This clonotype was seen ten or more times. The gene calls are TRBV29-1 and TRBJ2-7, with no clear D. V lost 3 bases and J 0 bases, leaving 3 bases between the germline ends. The CDR3 sequence is 11 residues long. Per the germline V gene, CDR1 is SQVTM and CDR2 is ANQGSEA. CDR3 DNA: TGCAGCGTTGACCTCTCCTACGAGCAGTACTTC. It specifies CSVDLSYEQYF.

The J gene is TRBJ1-2, the V gene TRBV30; D not certain. V lost 2 bases, J lost 14 bases, and 18 bases lay in between. In germline, CDR1 is GTSNPN, CDR2 SVGIG (reference sequence). CDR3 length equals 12 residues. The CDR3 sequence: CAWSPQTPAATF. The CDR3 DNA follows: TGTGCCTGGAGTCCCCAGACACCCGCGGCGACCTTC. The entire variable domain, with the rest obtained from reference TRBV30 and TRBJ1-2, is as follows: SQTIHQWPATLVQPVGSPLSLECTVEGTSNPNLYWYRQAAGRGLQLLFYSVGIGQISSEVPQNLSASRPQDRQFILSSKKLLLSDSGFYLCAWSPQTPAATFGSGTRLTVV.

This clonotype was seen more than once but under ten times. In DNA, the CDR3 is TGCGCCAGCAGCCAAGGGGCAGCCCACTCTTACGAGCAGTACTTC. This sequence encodes CASSQGAAHSYEQYF. J is TRBJ2-7 and V is TRBV4-1; no clear D. Germline CDR1 reads MGHRA; CDR2 reads YSYEKL. The CDR3 has 15 amino acids. Trimming left V 1 base short and J 4 bases short, with 14 bases between.

Ten or more counts support this clonotype. The gene calls are TRBV5-1 and TRBJ2-5; D is perhaps TRBD1 or TRBD2 (5 bases each). Germline V gives CDR1 SGHRS, CDR2 YFSETQ. V was shortened by 1 base and J by 0 bases, with 7 bases between the two germline ends. The CDR3 covers 14 residues. The DNA for the CDR3 is TGCGCCAGCAGCTTGACGGGGCACCAAGAGACCCAGTACTTC. Amino acids: CASSLTGHQETQYF.

This clonotype has ten or more counts. The V gene is TRBV7-2, the J gene TRBJ2-5; D may be TRBD1 or TRBD2 (5 bases each). Germline V gene sequence: CDR1 SGHTA, CDR2 FQGNSA. The CDR3 has 15 residues. V lost 5 bases and J 1 base, leaving 14 bases between the germline ends. Here the CDR3 reads CASSRRGGFQETQYF. CDR3 DNA: TGTGCCAGCAGCCGTAGGGGCGGGTTCCAAGAGACCCAGTACTTC.

The V and J genes are TRBV6-5 and TRBJ2-7, with D perhaps matching TRBD2 (5 bases). The ends were cut back, 0 bases at V and 0 bases at J, with 12 bases in the middle. Germline values: CDR1 MNHEY, CDR2 SVGAGI. This CDR3 region has 16 residues. The CDR3 loop is CASSYSLKGSSYEQYF. DNA for the CDR3: TGTGCCAGCAGTTACTCTTTGAAAGGGAGCTCCTACGAGCAGTACTTC.

The chain employs TRBV20-1 and TRBJ2-1; TRBD2 matches at 14 bases. The V segment lost 5 bases and the J segment 0 bases; nucleotides outside the gene matches: 12. The CDR3 totals 19 residues. Germline values: CDR1 DFQATT, CDR2 SNEGSKA (reference sequence). The CDR3 protein is CSALNPGLAGEHSYNEQFF. CDR3 nucleotides: TGCAGTGCTCTTAATCCGGGACTAGCGGGAGAACACTCCTACAATGAGCAGTTCTTC.

The chain couples TRBV11-2 to TRBJ2-2; TRBD2 aligns across 11 bases. Trimming took 5 bases from V and 4 from J; bases not matched to a gene: 9. Germline assignment: CDR1 SGHAT and CDR2 FQNNGV. The CDR3 is made up of 17 amino acids. The CDR3 DNA reads as TGTGCCAGCAGCCACTTTATAGCGGGAGGGCCCACCGGGGAGCTGTTTTTT. Translation: CASSHFIAGGPTGELFF.

This clonotype was found once. The CDR3 nucleotides are TGTGCCAGCAGCTTAGCGACAAGCGGGGAATCAGATACGCAGTATTTT. Protein: CASSLATSGESDTQYF. The chain uses TRBV7-9 and TRBJ2-3; 7 nucleotides agree with TRBD2. The CDR3 consists of 16 residues. Trimming took 0 bases from V and 4 from J; bases not matched to a gene: 7. The germline V gene encodes CDR1 SEHNR and CDR2 FQNEAQ (reference sequence).

The chain is built from TRBV20-1 and TRBJ2-3; D possibly corresponds to TRBD2 (5 bases). This CDR3 has 12 amino acids. CDR1 and CDR2 (germline): DFQATT, SNEGSKA (reference sequence). Trimming took 5 bases from V and 3 from J, leaving 9 bases between them. CDR3 sequence reads: CSAGRLTDTQYF. In DNA form, the CDR3 reads TGCAGTGCTGGGAGACTGACAGATACGCAGTATTTT.

There are a few counts of this clonotype. The chain is built from TRBV5-1 and TRBJ2-1, with TRBD2 identical over 8 bases. The CDR3 has 16 amino acids. The trim removed 2 bases at V and 8 bases at J, leaving 12 bases unmatched. Germline CDR1 and CDR2: SGHRS and YFSETQ. DNA for the CDR3: TGCGCCAGCAGCTTCTACTACCCGGGACTAGTCGATGAGCAGTTCTTC. It codes for CASSFYYPGLVDEQFF.

The chain is built from TRBV6-6 and TRBJ2-1, with TRBD1 matching over 8 bases. The CDR3 length is 14 residues. Germline V gene sequence: CDR1 MNHNY, CDR2 SVGAGI (reference sequence). V shed 0 bases, J shed 8 bases, and the junction held 3 bases outside the gene matches. The CDR3 DNA sequence: TGTGCCAGCAGTTACTCGGACAGGGTCCATGAGCAGTTCTTC. It codes for CASSYSDRVHEQFF.

This clonotype was detected many times. CDR3 DNA sequence: TGTGCCAGCCGCACCTCTGGGACCTCCGGGGAGGGGCAGTTCTTC. Translation: CASRTSGTSGEGQFF. The chain uses TRBV6-2 or TRBV6-3 and TRBJ2-1; 7 bases match TRBD2. The germline V gene encodes CDR1 MNHEY and CDR2 SVGEGT. V was clipped by 8 bases and J by 12 bases; unmatched bases: 19. CDR3 size: 15 residues.